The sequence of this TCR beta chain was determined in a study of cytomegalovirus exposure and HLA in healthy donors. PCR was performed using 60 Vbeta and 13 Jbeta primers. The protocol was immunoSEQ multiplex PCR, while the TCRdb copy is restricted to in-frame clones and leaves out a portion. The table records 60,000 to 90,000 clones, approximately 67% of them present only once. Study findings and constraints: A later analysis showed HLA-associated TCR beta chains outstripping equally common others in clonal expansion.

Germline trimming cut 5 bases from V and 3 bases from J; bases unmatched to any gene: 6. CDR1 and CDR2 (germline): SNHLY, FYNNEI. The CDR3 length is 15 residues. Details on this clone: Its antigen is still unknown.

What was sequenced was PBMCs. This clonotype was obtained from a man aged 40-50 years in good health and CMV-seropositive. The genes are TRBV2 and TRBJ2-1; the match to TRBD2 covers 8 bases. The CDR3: CASSPLSGVYNEQFF. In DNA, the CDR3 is TGTGCCAGCAGTCCTCTTAGCGGGGTCTACAATGAGCAGTTCTTC.